Below, 24 T cell receptor beta chains from the same sample are listed, as sequenced in a study of T cell therapy after organ transplantation. These receptors have no identified antigens. Using immunoSEQ multiplex PCR, the repertoire was profiled, and TCRdb retains in-frame clones only, with some absent. Of 15,000 to 20,000 clones in the sample, about four fifths were seen once. As for time point: 4-8 weeks after completion of therapy. The sequenced sample was CD8+ T cells from blood, obtained after autologous CMV-specific T cell therapy. These receptors were taken from a human patient who had received a solid organ transplant and had CMV disease. Among the T cells, some may be from the graft donor.

J is TRBJ2-1 and V is TRBV4-1, with TRBD1 matching over 8 bases. The CDR3 has 16 residues. Germline V lookup: CDR1 MGHRA, CDR2 YSYEKL. Losses at the gene ends were 4 bases for V and 7 bases for J; bases not matched to a gene: 12. The CDR3 bases are TGCGCCAGCAGCCTACAGGACAGGGCAATTCAGAATGAGCAGTTCTTC. Protein: CASSLQDRAIQNEQFF.

This clone was counted between two and nine times. This chain uses TRBV7-9 with TRBJ1-5; tentative D call: TRBD1 (5 bases). Germline V gene lookup returns CDR1 SEHNR and CDR2 FQNEAQ (reference sequence). Trimming removed 6 bases from V and 7 bases from J, with 10 bases in between. This CDR3 is 12 amino acids long. The CDR3 loop reads CASSLGGQPQHF. CDR3 in DNA: TGTGCCAGCAGTCTCGGGGGGCAGCCCCAGCATTTT.

V gene TRBV7-2 combines with J gene TRBJ2-2; a possible D gene is TRBD2 (5 bases). The V and J ends lost 6 bases and 9 bases respectively, with 17 bases between them. The germline gives CDR1 SGHTA, CDR2 FQGNSA. The CDR3 extends over 14 amino acids. CDR3 nucleotide sequence: TGTGCCAGCAGTCTAGCAGCCCCCTTCAGGGAGCTGTTTTTT. It translates to CASSLAAPFRELFF.

The rearrangement joins TRBV5-4 to TRBJ1-1; D unclear. Deletions cut 3 bases from V and 8 bases from J, with 11 bases between. The CDR3 runs 12 residues. Germline V gene lookup returns CDR1 SGHNT and CDR2 YYREEE (reference sequence). The CDR3 protein is CASSSKEGEAFF. The DNA of the CDR3 is TGTGCCAGCAGCTCAAAAGAGGGCGAAGCTTTCTTT. Drawing the rest from reference TRBV5-4 and TRBJ1-1, the complete variable domain is ETGVTQSPTHLIKTRGQQVTLRCSSQSGHNTVSWYQQALGQGPQFIFQYYREEENGRGNFPPRFSGLQFPNYSSELNVNALELDDSALYLCASSSKEGEAFFGQGTRLTVV.

J is TRBJ1-5 and V is TRBV6-1, with D maybe TRBD1 (5 bases). CDR1 is MNHNS, CDR2 SASEGT, per germline. The germline V and J ends were trimmed by 3 bases and 3 bases, with 12 bases remaining between them. This CDR3 has 15 amino acids. CDR3: CASSDSPGINQPQHF. CDR3 sequence (DNA): TGTGCCAGCAGTGATTCCCCAGGGATCAATCAGCCCCAGCATTTT.

A remark on this clone: This same CDR3 is encoded by further DNA sequences in the sample. This rearrangement joins TRBV6-5 to TRBJ1-1, with a possible D match to TRBD1 (6 bases). Germline lookup yields CDR1 MNHEY and CDR2 SVGAGI. The CDR3 sequence is 13 residues long. V gave up 5 bases and J gave up 1 base, with 8 bases separating them. The CDR3 spells CASSPGANTEAFF. DNA for the CDR3: TGTGCCAGCAGTCCGGGGGCGAACACTGAAGCTTTCTTT.

The CDR3 DNA is TGTGCCAGCAGTACCTACGGGGGCGCAGATGAAAAACTGTTTTTT. Translation gives CASSTYGGADEKLFF. The chain couples TRBV6-1 to TRBJ1-4, with D tentatively TRBD1 (6 bases). Germline lookup yields CDR1 MNHNS and CDR2 SASEGT. Trimming left V 5 bases short and J 6 bases short, with 16 bases between. CDR3 length: 15 amino acids.

This rearrangement joins TRBV2 to TRBJ2-7, with 8 bases matching TRBD1. V was clipped by 5 bases and J by 3 bases; unmatched bases: 6. The CDR3 length is 14 residues. The germline CDR1 and CDR2 sequences are SNHLY and FYNNEI. CDR3: CASSLWTGNYEQYF. CDR3 nucleotide sequence: TGTGCCAGCAGTCTGTGGACAGGGAACTACGAGCAGTACTTC.

The rearrangement links TRBV25-1 to TRBJ1-6, with D unclear. Looked up from germline, CDR1 is MGHDK and CDR2 is SYGVNS. The CDR3 covers 13 residues. The V end was cut by 9 bases, the J end by 0 bases, with 6 bases between. CDR3 coding DNA: TGTGCCAGTACGGTCTCCTATAATTCACCCCTCCACTTT. This codes for CASTVSYNSPLHF.

The chain carries TRBV27 and TRBJ2-3, with D perhaps assigned TRBD1 or TRBD2 (5 bases each). V was pared by 5 bases and J by 2 bases, with 17 bases between. Germline V CDR1 and CDR2: MNHEY, SMNVEV (reference sequence). This CDR3 comprises 16 residues. The CDR3 nucleotides read TGTGCCAGCAGTGCCCGGGACCCCTGGTCCACAGATACGCAGTATTTT. Its protein product is CASSARDPWSTDTQYF.

The chain joins TRBV27 to TRBJ2-3; no reliable D call. Between the trimmed V and J ends, which lost 3 bases and 1 base, there was a span of 11 bases. CDR3 length: 15 amino acids. The V gene's germline CDR1 is MNHEY and CDR2 SMNVEV (reference sequence). In DNA form, the CDR3 reads TGTGCCAGCAGTTTCACAGACGGACGCACAGATACGCAGTATTTT. As protein: CASSFTDGRTDTQYF.

The V and J genes are TRBV21-1 and TRBJ2-5; the table gives TRBD1 as D, unverified against the DNA. TRBV21-1 is labeled a pseudogene. This CDR3 contains 19 residues. This CDR3 reads CASSTPEGDRGLSELAQYF. The CDR3 region has the DNA TGTGCCAGCAGCACCCCCGAGGGGGACAGGGGGCTATCCGAGCTGGCCCAGTACTTC.

This chain joins TRBV2 and TRBJ1-2, with D possibly being TRBD1 (6 bases). V lost 4 bases and J lost 7, with 22 bases in between. The CDR3 sequence is 16 residues long. Germline V gene lookup returns CDR1 SNHLY and CDR2 FYNNEI. CDR3 protein: CASSAQKGGPRSGYTF. The CDR3 nucleotides are TGTGCCAGCAGTGCCCAGAAGGGGGGACCCCGGAGTGGCTACACCTTC.

The chain is built from TRBV6-5 and TRBJ2-1; 8 bases are a match to TRBD1. Trimming at V came to 5 bases and at J to 6 bases, leaving 6 bases not matched to a gene. This CDR3 spans 14 amino acids. Germline V gives CDR1 MNHEY, CDR2 SVGAGI. CDR3 coding DNA: TGTGCCAGCAGTAACTTCGGACAGGGCAATGAGCAGTTCTTC. It specifies CASSNFGQGNEQFF.

The chain employs TRBV19 and TRBJ1-2; TRBD1 matches 9 bases. The CDR3 runs to 13 residues. Germline assignment: CDR1 LNHDA and CDR2 SQIVND (reference sequence). V shed 9 bases and J 4 bases; nucleotides not matched to a gene: 6. CDR3 residues: CASSDRGPYGYTF. As DNA, the CDR3 is TGTGCCAGCTCGGACAGGGGACCCTATGGCTACACCTTC.

This sequence joins TRBV7-9 and TRBJ2-7, with 7 bases lining up with TRBD2. The germline gives CDR1 SEHNR, CDR2 FQNEAQ (reference sequence). Unmatched junction bases numbered 13, after V lost 1 base and J lost 1 base. The CDR3 has 18 amino acids. Here the CDR3 DNA reads TGTGCCAGCAGCTTAGTCCCCCGATCAGCGGGACTGTCCTACGAGCAGTACTTC. Translated: CASSLVPRSAGLSYEQYF.

There are a few counts of this clone. This chain uses TRBV4-2 with TRBJ1-1; D perhaps matches TRBD1 (6 bases). Deletions cut 1 base from V and 0 bases from J, with 15 bases between. Germline V gene sequence: CDR1 LGHNA, CDR2 YNFKEQ. CDR3 size: 17 residues. CDR3 in amino acids: CASSQGFAGDMNTEAFF. In DNA form, the CDR3 reads TGTGCCAGCAGCCAAGGTTTTGCGGGGGACATGAACACTGAAGCTTTCTTT.

The chain combines TRBV4-2 with TRBJ1-1; D is undetermined. Trimming took off 0 bases at V and 1 base at J, with 12 bases between the two ends. This CDR3 is 16 amino acids long. The germline V gene encodes CDR1 LGHNA and CDR2 YNFKEQ. The CDR3 DNA follows: TGTGCCAGCAGCCAAGATGTCCCTTGGACGAACACTGAAGCTTTCTTT. It yields the protein CASSQDVPWTNTEAFF.

The rearrangement uses TRBV4-1 and TRBJ1-5; 9 bases align to TRBD1. Germline CDR1 MGHRA, CDR2 YSYEKL. CDR3 length: 14 amino acids. Trimming took 4 bases from V and 10 from J; bases not matched to a gene: 8. CDR3 coding DNA: TGCGCCAGCAGCCTCGGGACAGGGTCGCAACCCCAGCATTTT. Translated: CASSLGTGSQPQHF.

The gene calls are TRBV28 and TRBJ2-7, with D perhaps assigned TRBD1 or TRBD2 (5 bases each). The V and J ends lost 6 bases and 1 base respectively, with 16 bases between them. The CDR3 consists of 15 residues. Germline loops: CDR1 MDHEN, CDR2 SYDVKM. CDR3 nucleotide sequence: TGTGCCAGCAGCTTAGCCGGGACGGTATCCTACGAGCAGTACTTC. Protein product: CASSLAGTVSYEQYF.

The chain recombines TRBV15 with TRBJ1-1, with 8 bases lining up with TRBD1. This CDR3 contains 15 residues. Germline CDR1 LNHNV, CDR2 YYDKDF (reference sequence). Trimming at V came to 4 bases and at J to 3 bases, leaving 7 bases not matched to a gene. The CDR3 is CATSNYRGADTEAFF. The CDR3, as DNA: TGTGCCACCAGCAACTACAGGGGGGCGGACACTGAAGCTTTCTTT.

The chain uses TRBV13 and TRBJ2-1; the match to TRBD2 covers 9 bases. From germline, CDR1 is PRHDT and CDR2 FYEKMQ (reference sequence). J was trimmed by 0 bases and V by 1 base; bases with no gene match: 22. The CDR3 extends over 23 amino acids. CDR3 loop: CASSLDHGTADLLAGSSYNEQFF. Written as DNA, the CDR3 is TGTGCCAGCAGCTTAGATCACGGGACAGCCGATCTCCTAGCGGGAAGCTCCTACAATGAGCAGTTCTTC.

The CDR3 loop is CSVRGTDTYEQYF. The CDR3 bases are TGCAGCGTCCGCGGGACAGATACCTACGAGCAGTACTTC. V gene TRBV29-1 combines with J gene TRBJ2-7; D may be TRBD1 (7 bases). Germline CDR1 reads SQVTM; CDR2 reads ANQGSEA. The CDR3 sequence is 13 residues long. Deletions cut 6 bases from V and 2 bases from J, with 14 bases between.

The chain has TRBV2 and TRBJ2-3; 7 nucleotides align to TRBD2. With V trimmed by 4 bases and J by 5 bases, 6 bases remained unmatched. Per the germline V gene, CDR1 is SNHLY and CDR2 is FYNNEI. CDR3 length equals 14 residues. The CDR3 sequence: CASSGSGKIDTQYF. DNA of the CDR3: TGTGCCAGCAGTGGAAGCGGGAAGATAGATACGCAGTATTTT.